Here is one T cell receptor beta chain with its context. Its binding antigen is unknown. One base away there is no much larger clone; base qualities are not given. The record originates from a study of blood T cell repertoires in COVID-19 (dated by TCRdb to 2020 to 2021). With regard to the full study: Samples from collaborators originated in the United States, Italy and Spain and spanned both the acute and convalescent phases of COVID-19. Where available, HLA class I and class II types were taken from metadata supplied by the sample provider and were not determined by assay-based typing. The material from the prospective study consisted of cDNA or gDNA derived from T cells, B-cell-depleted T cells, or PBMCs. The samples were drawn from the first 160 participants of the ongoing ImmuneRACE study and from 1,200 or so subjects provided by 6 global collaborators. Subjects who had been exposed to COVID-19, were actively infected with it, or had recovered from it provided the deeply sampled blood TCRbeta repertoires that made up the dataset. Nearly every sample came with metadata listing a de-identified subject ID, COVID-19 status, age in years and sex. The repertoires were released in a freely available public database meant as a resource for research on the immune response to SARS-CoV-2. The investigation overall reported the following: The quantity of clinical and demographic metadata differed by source and by participant and was supplied without curation.

Samples from volunteer blood donors who had recovered from COVID-19 were contributed by a second Seattle source. Collaborating institutions collected whole blood in K2EDTA tubes following their own protocols. For TCRbeta analysis, collaborator samples were shipped as frozen whole blood, as isolated PBMCs, or as DNA extracted from either sample type. The CDR3 numbers 17 residues from cysteine through phenylalanine. Kept here is only the CDR3 DNA, which spans 51 bases and is read in frame from base 1. The CDR1 and CDR2 encoded by the germline V gene are SGHAT and FQNNGV. Trimming takes 1 base off V and 7 bases off J; junction bases not matched to a gene: 13. TCRbeta CDR3 regions were amplified from genomic DNA by means of the immunoSEQ Assay, a bias-controlled multiplex PCR. The paper's data handling went like this. The number of nucleated cells in each sample was estimated from the amplification of reference gene primers within the assay. Sequence reads were collapsed and filtered to measure the absolute abundance of every unique TCRbeta CDR3 rearrangement. For each sample, productive Simpson clonality was calculated by taking the square root of Simpson's diversity index across productive rearrangements. Imported from immuneACCESS, the table was reduced by TCRdb to in-frame sequences with V and J called. These copies leave out some clones; in studies compared against another copy, an unresolved V gene accounts for under half, and the cause of the remainder is not known. Clonal size and the V and J genes are those of that table, whereas D and trimming came from the DNA. Across this sample there are roughly 250,000 clones, with about 89% seen only once. Approximately 9.8% of the sample is held by the ten biggest clonotypes.

The receptor was derived from a man aged 40-55 years who had recovered from COVID-19. The V and J genes are TRBV11-2 and TRBJ2-1; 7 central bases correspond to TRBD2. Sequencing was performed on peripheral blood. The CDR3 protein: CASSLGVGGRRLNEQFF. The DNA sequence is given as TGTGCCAGCAGCTTAGGGGTCGGGGGGAGACGGTTGAATGAGCAGTTCTTC.